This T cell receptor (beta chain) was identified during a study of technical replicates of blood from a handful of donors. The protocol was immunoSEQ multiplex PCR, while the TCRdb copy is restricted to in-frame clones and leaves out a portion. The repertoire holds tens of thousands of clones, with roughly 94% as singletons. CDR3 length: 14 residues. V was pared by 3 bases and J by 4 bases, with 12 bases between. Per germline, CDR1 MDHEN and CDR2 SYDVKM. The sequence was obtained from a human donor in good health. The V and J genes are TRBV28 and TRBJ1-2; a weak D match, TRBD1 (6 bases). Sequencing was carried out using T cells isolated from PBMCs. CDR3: CASSLSGDAYGYTF. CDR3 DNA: TGTGCCAGCAGTTTGTCAGGGGACGCCTATGGCTACACCTTC.